The next 10 T cell receptor beta chains were all read from a single sample in a study of blood T cells in healthy people across ages. A second PCR of 7 to 11 cycles used a sample-barcoded 5' primer and a J-beta primer mix. TCRdb fed the 5' RACE reads into MiXCR, producing one record per CDR3 protein. The sample has over 750,000 distinct CDR3 sequences, 25% seen once. The same sample was also studied in work on T cells of mothers and their children.

The sequencing sample was made of blood. These receptors originate from a boy aged 5-17 years in good health.

The rearrangement uses TRBV4-1 and TRBJ2-7; weak D call: TRBD2 (5 bases). The CDR3 spans 15 residues. Trimming cost V 7 bases and J 0 bases, with 16 bases left between them. From germline, CDR1 is MGHRA and CDR2 YSYEKL. CDR3 sequence reads: CASKPLTTSSYEQYF. Here the CDR3 DNA reads TGCGCCAGCAAGCCTTTGACTACCAGCTCCTACGAGCAGTACTTC.

The table lists this clonotype with a few counts. The chain recombines TRBV11-2 with TRBJ1-5; D gene unclear. The germline V gene encodes CDR1 SGHAT and CDR2 FQNNGV. The CDR3 consists of 16 residues. Trimming stripped 4 bases from V and 6 bases from J, with 19 bases between. The DNA for the CDR3 is TGTGCCAGCAGCTCCCCGGATGGAGGGTACACTCAGCCCCAGCATTTT. This encodes CASSSPDGGYTQPQHF.

This clonotype was observed a handful of times. The V and J genes are TRBV4-1 and TRBJ1-4, with 8 nucleotides matching TRBD1. Germline CDR1 reads MGHRA; CDR2 reads YSYEKL. The CDR3 loop spans 17 amino acids. Trimming took 6 bases from V and 3 from J; bases not matched to a gene: 12. The CDR3 bases are TGCGCCAGCAGGCCGACAGGGGAATGGGAAGCTAATGAAAAACTGTTTTTT. Its protein product is CASRPTGEWEANEKLFF.

The chain employs TRBV29-1 and TRBJ1-5, with 8 bases that match TRBD1. This CDR3 region has 13 residues. V gave up 8 bases and J gave up 3 bases; unmatched junction bases: 6. The germline V gene encodes CDR1 SQVTM and CDR2 ANQGSEA. CDR3 DNA sequence: TGCAGCCGCAGACAGGGGTCCAATCAGCCCCAGCATTTT. It codes for CSRRQGSNQPQHF.

This chain links TRBV4-3 with TRBJ2-5; D unclear. The germline V gene has CDR1 LGHNA and CDR2 YSLEER. CDR3 length: 15 residues. Trimming shortened V by 0 bases and J by 5 bases, and 13 bases separated the two germline ends. The DNA for the CDR3 is TGCGCCAGCAGCCAAGATGCGCAGGCTGGGGAGACCCAGTACTTC. The encoded protein is CASSQDAQAGETQYF.

The J gene is TRBJ2-1, the V gene TRBV2; TRBD2 might be the D (5 bases). The V gene's germline CDR1 is SNHLY and CDR2 FYNNEI. This CDR3 is built from 15 residues. Trimming left V 8 bases short and J 0 bases short, with 14 bases between. The CDR3 region has the DNA TGTGCCAGCCCCAATGGACGGGGCTCCTACAATGAGCAGTTCTTC. This sequence encodes CASPNGRGSYNEQFF.

This clonotype was seen more than once but under ten times. The rearrangement uses TRBV28 and TRBJ2-6; D might be TRBD1 (7 bases). Germline lookup yields CDR1 MDHEN and CDR2 SYDVKM. The CDR3 is made up of 18 amino acids. Trimming cost V 5 bases and J 3 bases, with 20 bases left between them. CDR3 loop: CASSASGTVAVGANVLTF. The CDR3 DNA reads as TGTGCCAGCAGTGCATCCGGGACAGTAGCGGTTGGGGCCAACGTCCTGACTTTC.

This clonotype was seen more than once but under ten times. The rearrangement joins TRBV5-1 to TRBJ1-1; D is ambiguous. CDR3 length equals 15 residues. Germline CDR1 SGHRS, CDR2 YFSETQ. V was shortened by 0 bases and J by 5 bases, with 14 bases between the two germline ends. Here the CDR3 reads CASSLGEGQRTEAFF. CDR3 DNA sequence: TGCGCCAGCAGCTTGGGCGAAGGGCAGAGGACTGAAGCTTTCTTT. Combining the CDR3 with reference TRBV5-1 and TRBJ1-1 gives the whole variable domain KAGVTQTPRYLIKTRGQQVTLSCSPISGHRSVSWYQQTPGQGLQFLFEYFSETQRNKGNFPGRFSGRQFSNSRSEMNVSTLELGDSALYLCASSLGEGQRTEAFFGQGTRLTVV.

V gene TRBV27 combines with J gene TRBJ1-6; no definite D call. Trimming pared 6 bases from V and 2 bases from J, leaving 8 bases between. CDR3 size: 14 residues. The germline V gene has CDR1 MNHEY and CDR2 SMNVEV (reference sequence). The CDR3 is CASSLKTYNSPLHF. The CDR3 coding sequence is TGTGCCAGCAGCTTAAAGACCTATAATTCACCCCTCCACTTT.

The chain joins TRBV2 to TRBJ2-5; no firm D call. V shed 7 bases and J shed 2 bases, with 2 bases lying between them. Looked up from germline, CDR1 is SNHLY and CDR2 is FYNNEI. The CDR3 consists of 10 residues. CDR3 residues: CASIQETQYF. The CDR3 bases are TGTGCCAGCATACAAGAGACCCAGTACTTC.